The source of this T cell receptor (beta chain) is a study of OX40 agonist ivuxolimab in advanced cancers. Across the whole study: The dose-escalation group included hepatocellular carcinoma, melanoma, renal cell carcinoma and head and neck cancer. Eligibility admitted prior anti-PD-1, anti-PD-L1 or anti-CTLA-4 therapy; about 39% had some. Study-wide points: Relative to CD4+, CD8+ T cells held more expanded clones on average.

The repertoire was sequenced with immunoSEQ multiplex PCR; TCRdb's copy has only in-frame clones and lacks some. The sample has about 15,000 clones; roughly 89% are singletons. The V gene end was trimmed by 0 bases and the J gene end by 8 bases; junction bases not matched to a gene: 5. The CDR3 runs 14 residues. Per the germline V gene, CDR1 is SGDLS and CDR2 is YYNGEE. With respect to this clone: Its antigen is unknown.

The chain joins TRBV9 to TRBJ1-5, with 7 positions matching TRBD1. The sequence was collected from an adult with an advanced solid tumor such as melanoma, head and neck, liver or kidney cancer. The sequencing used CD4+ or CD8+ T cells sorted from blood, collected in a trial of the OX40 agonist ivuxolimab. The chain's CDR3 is CASSVAGGEKPQHF. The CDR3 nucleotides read TGTGCCAGCAGCGTAGCAGGGGGGGAAAAGCCCCAGCATTTT.